The source of this TCR beta chain is a study of T cells after yellow fever vaccination. Study results and caveats: Post-booster reappearance was seen for most primary-vaccination clones (around 97% CD4, about 90% CD8).

TCR cDNA was made by 5'RACE template switching, adding a universal primer site and UMIs. In TCRdb, the 5' RACE reads were re-called with MiXCR into one record per CDR3 protein. The data contain roughly 500,000 distinct CDR3 sequences, approximately 21% of them singletons. Trimming stripped 6 bases from V and 4 bases from J, with 10 bases between. The CDR3 runs to 12 residues. CDR1 is SQVTM, CDR2 ANQGSEA, per germline. This clonotype was recorded a few times. Its target is unknown. The sequence was obtained from a man aged 25-45 years who received the YFV17D yellow fever vaccine. The chain joins TRBV29-1 to TRBJ2-1; D might be TRBD1 (5 bases). Here the sequenced sample was PBMCs, taken 15 days after the yellow fever booster vaccination. The CDR3 is CSVQTVYNEQFF. The CDR3 DNA is TGCAGCGTACAGACAGTTTACAATGAGCAGTTCTTC.